Sequencing of this T cell receptor (beta chain) was carried out in a study of T cells in Graves' hyperthyroidism and ophthalmopathy. Amplification targeted TCR beta CDR3 regions from RNA transcripts. RT-PCR in the first round (using the HTBI primer set) targeted the TCR CDR3. A single record per CDR3 protein comes from TCRdb applying MiXCR to the multiplex PCR reads. This table has hundreds of thousands of distinct CDR3 sequences, approximately 13% appearing once. The CDR3 extends over 16 amino acids. Germline V lookup: CDR1 MNHEY, CDR2 SVGEGT. V was cut by 0 bases and J by 0 bases, with 9 bases left in between.

The clonotype comes from a woman under 40 with Graves' hyperthyroidism that later progressed to Graves' ophthalmopathy. The genes are TRBV6-2 or TRBV6-3 and TRBJ1-3, with no clear D. The specimen sequenced was blood. This CDR3 is CASSYSLVHSGNTIYF. The CDR3 DNA follows: TGTGCCAGCAGTTACTCCCTTGTTCACTCTGGAAACACCATATATTTT.